These T cell receptor beta chains were read from a single sample in a study of vaccination effects on CD4 cells after COVID-19. Some clones are missing from TCRdb's copy, which holds only in-frame ones; the method was immunoSEQ multiplex PCR. The profile shows 45,000 to 60,000 clones, 60% to 75% of them singletons. These receptors' targets are unknown. The starting material was CD4+ T cells from PBMCs cultured without peptide, obtained after COVID-19 vaccination. These receptor sequences come from a human donor who received a COVID-19 vaccine. Both conserved end residues are part of each CDR3. Fields, in order: CDR3 protein, V gene, clone size, J gene. Part of the rows lack a size; the others show once, few, many or a class for expanded clones.

CDR3 protein: CASSPLAGAGAGELFF
V gene: TRBV18
clone size: few
J gene: TRBJ2-2

CDR3 protein: CAIRGGDEQFF
V gene: TRBV10-3
clone size: once
J gene: TRBJ2-1

CDR3 protein: CASSSPGAYEQYF
V gene: TRBV5-1
clone size: few
J gene: TRBJ2-7

CDR3 protein: CASSLVSTPRAGNTIYF
V gene: TRBV5-8
clone size: few
J gene: TRBJ1-3

CDR3 protein: CASSPPGRTETQYF
V gene: TRBV18
clone size: once
J gene: TRBJ2-5

CDR3 protein: CASSLRPGRDTQYF
V gene: TRBV5-8
clone size: .
J gene: TRBJ2-3

CDR3 protein: CASSKRRGTSGRGTYNEQFF
V gene: TRBV19
clone size: .
J gene: TRBJ2-1

CDR3 protein: CASRGDLEETQYF
V gene: TRBV5-1
clone size: .
J gene: TRBJ2-5

CDR3 protein: CAISESGEYNSPLHF
V gene: TRBV10-3
clone size: .
J gene: TRBJ1-6

CDR3 protein: CASSLVGSLAGNTIYF
V gene: TRBV5-1
clone size: .
J gene: TRBJ1-3

CDR3 protein: CASSAGTGVAEAFF
V gene: TRBV11-1
clone size: .
J gene: TRBJ1-1

CDR3 protein: CASSYRTAQRGEKLFF
V gene: TRBV3-1/TRBV3-2
clone size: .
J gene: TRBJ1-4

CDR3 protein: CASSQAWNGPGELFF
V gene: TRBV3-1/TRBV3-2
clone size: .
J gene: TRBJ2-2

CDR3 protein: CASSNVRTGYTF
V gene: TRBV21-1
clone size: .
J gene: TRBJ1-2

CDR3 protein: CASSQRKAGGSSMNTEAFF
V gene: TRBV4-1
clone size: .
J gene: TRBJ1-1

CDR3 protein: CASSSGGGSGNTIYF
V gene: TRBV6-5
clone size: .
J gene: TRBJ1-3